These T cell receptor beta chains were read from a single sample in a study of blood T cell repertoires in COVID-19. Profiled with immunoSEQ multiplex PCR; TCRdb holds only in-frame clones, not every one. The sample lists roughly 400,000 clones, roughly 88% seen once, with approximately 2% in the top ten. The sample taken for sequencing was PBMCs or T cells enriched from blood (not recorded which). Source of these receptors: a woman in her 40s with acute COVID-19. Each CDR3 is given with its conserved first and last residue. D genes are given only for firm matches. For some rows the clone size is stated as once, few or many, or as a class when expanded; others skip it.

cdr3_nt: TGTGCCAGCAGCCTGTTTCGAGGCTCCGGAAACACCATATATTTT; cdr3_aa: CASSLFRGSGNTIYF; d_call: NA; clone_size: NA; cdr3_length: 15; v_call: TRBV11-2; j_call: TRBJ1-3
cdr3_nt: TGTGCCAGCTCACCACCCGCGAGTCAGCCCCAGCATTTT; cdr3_aa: CASSPPASQPQHF; d_call: NA; clone_size: NA; cdr3_length: 13; v_call: TRBV18; j_call: TRBJ1-5
cdr3_nt: TGTGCCAGCCGGGGGGCGAACACCGGGGAGCTGTTTTTT; cdr3_aa: CASRGANTGELFF; d_call: TRBD2; clone_size: NA; cdr3_length: 13; v_call: TRBV12-3/TRBV12-4; j_call: TRBJ2-2
cdr3_nt: TGTGCCAGCAGTGGGAGAATCTCCAATTCACCCCTCCACTTT; cdr3_aa: CASSGRISNSPLHF; d_call: NA; clone_size: NA; cdr3_length: 14; v_call: TRBV2; j_call: TRBJ1-6
cdr3_nt: TGTGCCAGCAGTGACGGGAGGGACCCTAATGAAAAACTGTTTTTT; cdr3_aa: CASSDGRDPNEKLFF; d_call: NA; clone_size: NA; cdr3_length: 15; v_call: TRBV2; j_call: TRBJ1-4
cdr3_nt: TGCGCCAGCAGCTTGTTGCAGGGGGGTTCGGAGACCCAGTACTTC; cdr3_aa: CASSLLQGGSETQYF; d_call: NA; clone_size: NA; cdr3_length: 15; v_call: TRBV5-1; j_call: TRBJ2-5
cdr3_nt: TGTGCCTGGAGGTCGGGGGGGGAGACCCAGTACTTC; cdr3_aa: CAWRSGGETQYF; d_call: TRBD2; clone_size: NA; cdr3_length: 12; v_call: TRBV30; j_call: TRBJ2-5
cdr3_nt: TGTGCAAGTCGCTTAGCGGCAGGGGTAAGGGAGCAGTACTTC; cdr3_aa: CASRLAAGVREQYF; d_call: NA; clone_size: NA; cdr3_length: 14; v_call: TRBV12-2; j_call: TRBJ2-7
cdr3_nt: TGCGCCAGCAGCGGTGACAGGGGGCATGGCTACACCTTC; cdr3_aa: CASSGDRGHGYTF; d_call: TRBD1; clone_size: NA; cdr3_length: 13; v_call: TRBV5-1; j_call: TRBJ1-2
cdr3_nt: TGTGCCAGCAGCCGCAGGACAGTGAAGGATGAAAAACTGTTTTTT; cdr3_aa: CASSRRTVKDEKLFF; d_call: NA; clone_size: NA; cdr3_length: 15; v_call: TRBV3-1/TRBV3-2; j_call: TRBJ1-4
cdr3_nt: TGTGCCAGCAGTTTGAGGACAGGGCCGACAACTAATGAAAAACTGTTTTTT; cdr3_aa: CASSLRTGPTTNEKLFF; d_call: TRBD1; clone_size: NA; cdr3_length: 17; v_call: TRBV2; j_call: TRBJ1-4
cdr3_nt: TGTGCCAGCAGCCGGAGCGGGGGGCCCCCCACAGATACGCAGTATTTT; cdr3_aa: CASSRSGGPPTDTQYF; d_call: TRBD2; clone_size: once; cdr3_length: 16; v_call: TRBV5-5; j_call: TRBJ2-3
cdr3_nt: TGTGCCAGCAGCCCACCGAGAGTGTCGAACACCGGGGAGCTGTTTTTT; cdr3_aa: CASSPPRVSNTGELFF; d_call: NA; clone_size: NA; cdr3_length: 16; v_call: TRBV5-4; j_call: TRBJ2-2
cdr3_nt: TGTGCCAGCAGTAATACAGGGAGCCCTGAAGCTTTCTTT; cdr3_aa: CASSNTGSPEAFF; d_call: NA; clone_size: few; cdr3_length: 13; v_call: TRBV2; j_call: TRBJ1-1
cdr3_nt: TGTGCCAGCAGCCCAAGAGCCGGGACAGGAACGTCTGGAAACACCATATATTTT; cdr3_aa: CASSPRAGTGTSGNTIYF; d_call: TRBD1; clone_size: once; cdr3_length: 18; v_call: TRBV9; j_call: TRBJ1-3
cdr3_nt: TGTGCCACCAGTGATGGCAGAGGCGGGGGCTACACCTTC; cdr3_aa: CATSDGRGGGYTF; d_call: NA; clone_size: NA; cdr3_length: 13; v_call: TRBV24-1; j_call: TRBJ1-2
cdr3_nt: TGTGCCACCAGCATGAACCAGTTTAGCGGGGGGAGTGAGACCCAGTACTTC; cdr3_aa: CATSMNQFSGGSETQYF; d_call: TRBD2; clone_size: NA; cdr3_length: 17; v_call: TRBV15; j_call: TRBJ2-5
cdr3_nt: TGTGCCAGCAGCTCCCCGACTGGAGTGGCGGGGGGCGAGGCAGATACGCAGTATTTT; cdr3_aa: CASSSPTGVAGGEADTQYF; d_call: TRBD2; clone_size: NA; cdr3_length: 19; v_call: TRBV11-2; j_call: TRBJ2-3
cdr3_nt: TGTGCCAGCAGCTTAGATGGCGGCCCTAACTATGGCTACACCTTC; cdr3_aa: CASSLDGGPNYGYTF; d_call: NA; clone_size: NA; cdr3_length: 15; v_call: TRBV7-2; j_call: TRBJ1-2
cdr3_nt: TGTGCCAGCAGCCTTTCAGGGGGCACGGCAAAACTGTTTTTT; cdr3_aa: CASSLSGGTAKLFF; d_call: TRBD1; clone_size: NA; cdr3_length: 14; v_call: TRBV6-5; j_call: TRBJ1-4
cdr3_nt: TGTGCCAGCGGAGGGACTAGCGGGGTTGAGACCCAGTACTTC; cdr3_aa: CASGGTSGVETQYF; d_call: TRBD2; clone_size: NA; cdr3_length: 14; v_call: TRBV6-5; j_call: TRBJ2-5
cdr3_nt: TGCGCCAGCAGCTCTGGGACAGATGGGGCTGAAGCTTTCTTT; cdr3_aa: CASSSGTDGAEAFF; d_call: TRBD1; clone_size: NA; cdr3_length: 14; v_call: TRBV5-1; j_call: TRBJ1-1
cdr3_nt: TGTGCCACCAGCAGAGCGTGGGGGACTAGCACAGATACGCAGTATTTT; cdr3_aa: CATSRAWGTSTDTQYF; d_call: NA; clone_size: NA; cdr3_length: 16; v_call: TRBV15; j_call: TRBJ2-3
cdr3_nt: TGTGCCATCAGTGAGTCAACAGGACTAATCCCCTATAATTCACCCCTCCACTTT; cdr3_aa: CAISESTGLIPYNSPLHF; d_call: NA; clone_size: NA; cdr3_length: 18; v_call: TRBV10-3; j_call: TRBJ1-6
cdr3_nt: TGTGCCAGCTCAGTCGACAGCATTTCCTATGGCTACACCTTC; cdr3_aa: CASSVDSISYGYTF; d_call: NA; clone_size: NA; cdr3_length: 14; v_call: TRBV18; j_call: TRBJ1-2
cdr3_nt: TGTGCCACCAGCAGCTTTGCCGGACGGGGGACAGGGACTAGAAATGAGCAGTTCTTC; cdr3_aa: CATSSFAGRGTGTRNEQFF; d_call: NA; clone_size: NA; cdr3_length: 19; v_call: TRBV15; j_call: TRBJ2-1
cdr3_nt: TGTGCCAGTAGTATAGATTCCGGGGATAATCAGCCCCAGCATTTT; cdr3_aa: CASSIDSGDNQPQHF; d_call: NA; clone_size: NA; cdr3_length: 15; v_call: TRBV19; j_call: TRBJ1-5
cdr3_nt: TGCGCCAGCAGCTTGGGGGGGCCTGAAACTGAAGCTTTCTTT; cdr3_aa: CASSLGGPETEAFF; d_call: NA; clone_size: NA; cdr3_length: 14; v_call: TRBV5-1; j_call: TRBJ1-1
cdr3_nt: TGTGCCAGCAGCAGGGGGCAGGCTGAAGCTTTCTTT; cdr3_aa: CASSRGQAEAFF; d_call: TRBD1; clone_size: NA; cdr3_length: 12; v_call: TRBV6-5; j_call: TRBJ1-1
cdr3_nt: TGTGCCAGCAGCTTAGACTTTACCACAGATACGCAGTATTTT; cdr3_aa: CASSLDFTTDTQYF; d_call: NA; clone_size: NA; cdr3_length: 14; v_call: TRBV7-7; j_call: TRBJ2-3
cdr3_nt: TGTGCCAGCAGCCGCTCGACCGGGACAGGGGGCAATGAAAAACTGTTTTTT; cdr3_aa: CASSRSTGTGGNEKLFF; d_call: TRBD1; clone_size: NA; cdr3_length: 17; v_call: TRBV7-9; j_call: TRBJ1-4
cdr3_nt: TGTGCCAGCAGTTTAGGGGGGGGACAGCCCCAGCATTTT; cdr3_aa: CASSLGGGQPQHF; d_call: NA; clone_size: NA; cdr3_length: 13; v_call: TRBV12-3/TRBV12-4; j_call: TRBJ1-5
cdr3_nt: TGTGCCAGCCGTCAGCGACTAGCGGCCGTAGAGGGAGGGCAGTACTTC; cdr3_aa: CASRQRLAAVEGGQYF; d_call: TRBD2; clone_size: NA; cdr3_length: 16; v_call: TRBV2; j_call: TRBJ2-5